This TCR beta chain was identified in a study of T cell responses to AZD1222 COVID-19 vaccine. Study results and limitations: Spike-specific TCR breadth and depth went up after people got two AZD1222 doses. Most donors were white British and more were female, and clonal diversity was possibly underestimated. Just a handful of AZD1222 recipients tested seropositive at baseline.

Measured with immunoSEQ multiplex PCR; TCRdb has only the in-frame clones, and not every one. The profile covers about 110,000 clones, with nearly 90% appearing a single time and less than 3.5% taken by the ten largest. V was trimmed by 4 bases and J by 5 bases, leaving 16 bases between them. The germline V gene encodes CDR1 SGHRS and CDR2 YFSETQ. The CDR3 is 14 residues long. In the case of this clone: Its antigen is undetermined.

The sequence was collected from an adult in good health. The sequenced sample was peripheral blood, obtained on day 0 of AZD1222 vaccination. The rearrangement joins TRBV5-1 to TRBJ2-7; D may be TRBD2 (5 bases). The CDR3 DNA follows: TGCGCCAGCAGCCTGGAGCGGCCAAGGGACGAGCAGTACTTC. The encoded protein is CASSLERPRDEQYF.